The 21 T cell receptor beta chains below were found in one sample sequenced in a study of cytomegalovirus exposure and HLA in healthy donors. Vbeta (60) and Jbeta (13) primers were used in the PCR. This table comes from immunoSEQ multiplex PCR, and its TCRdb copy is limited to in-frame clones, with some not included. This table lists some 70,000 clones. The specimen was PBMCs. The receptors here all came from a boy younger than 18 in good health and CMV-seronegative.

This chain connects TRBV7-2 to TRBJ2-7, with TRBD2 as a possible D gene (5 bases). Trimming removed 1 base from V and 5 bases from J, with 12 bases in between. The CDR3 extends over 14 amino acids. Germline values: CDR1 SGHTA, CDR2 FQGNSA. Here the CDR3 DNA reads TGTGCCAGCAGCTTAGTTTCCAGGAGGCACGAGCAGTACTTC. This codes for CASSLVSRRHEQYF. The whole variable domain, filled in from reference TRBV7-2 and TRBJ2-7, reads GAGVSQSPSNKVTEKGKDVELRCDPISGHTALYWYRQSLGQGLEFLIYFQGNSAPDKSGLPSDRFSAERTGGSVSTLTIQRTQQEDSAVYLCASSLVSRRHEQYFGPGTRLTVT.

CDR3 sequence reads: CASSQGASGGAVDTQYF. CDR3 sequence (DNA): TGTGCCAGCAGCCAAGGGGCTAGCGGGGGGGCCGTAGATACGCAGTATTTT. This chain connects TRBV4-2 to TRBJ2-3, with 12 bases matching TRBD2. Germline CDR1 and CDR2: LGHNA and YNFKEQ. The CDR3 runs 17 residues. After removal of 1 base from V and 5 bases from J, the junction contained 7 bases not matched to a gene.

The chain uses TRBV19 and TRBJ2-3; D possibly corresponds to TRBD1 (6 bases). CDR1 and CDR2 from the germline V gene are LNHDA and SQIVND (reference sequence). V dropped 5 bases and J dropped 6 bases, with 15 bases sitting between them. This CDR3 is 14 amino acids long. CDR3 sequence (DNA): TGTGCCAGTAGTTCTCAGGGGCACGGGGATACGCAGTATTTT. As protein: CASSSQGHGDTQYF.

V and J are TRBV30 and TRBJ2-7, with TRBD1 matching over 7 bases. CDR1 GTSNPN and CDR2 SVGIG come from the germline V gene (reference sequence). Trimming removed 6 bases from V and 2 bases from J; junction bases left unmatched: 7. The CDR3 sequence is 13 residues long. CDR3 amino acids: CACQTGSAYEQYF. CDR3 nucleotide sequence: TGTGCCTGTCAGACAGGGAGCGCCTACGAGCAGTACTTC. Together with reference TRBV30 and TRBJ2-7, the CDR3 gives the full variable domain: SQTIHQWPATLVQPVGSPLSLECTVEGTSNPNLYWYRQAAGRGLQLLFYSVGIGQISSEVPQNLSASRPQDRQFILSSKKLLLSDSGFYLCACQTGSAYEQYFGPGTRLTVT.

The CDR3 region is CASSWTSGNTIYF. Here the CDR3 DNA reads TGCGCCAGCAGCTGGACATCTGGAAACACCATATATTTT. This sequence joins TRBV5-1 and TRBJ1-3, with TRBD1 as a possible D gene (5 bases). Germline V gene data show CDR1 as SGHRS and CDR2 as YFSETQ. There are 13 residues in the CDR3. Trimming took 3 bases from V and 1 from J, leaving 5 bases between them.

V is TRBV5-1 and J is TRBJ2-5; D unclear. Germline CDR1 reads SGHRS; CDR2 reads YFSETQ. Trimming shortened V by 0 bases and J by 7 bases, and 4 bases separated the two germline ends. This CDR3 has 11 residues. This CDR3 is CASSLGGTQYF. CDR3 in DNA: TGCGCCAGCAGCTTGGGCGGGACCCAGTACTTC.

As regards this clone: Relative to the germline gene, one junction end is altered; a read error may explain this. The chain employs TRBV30 and TRBJ1-1, with D unresolved. The CDR3 runs to 11 residues. CDR1 and CDR2 from the germline V gene are GTSNPN and SVGIG (reference sequence). CDR3 nucleotide sequence: TGTGCCTGGAGTGTACTTCATGAAGATTTCTTT. Encoded protein: CAWSVLHEDFF.

This clone is called medium-sized based on its frequency. The chain is built from TRBV4-2 and TRBJ2-1; 13 bases align to TRBD2. In germline, CDR1 is LGHNA, CDR2 YNFKEQ. CDR3 length: 15 residues. The ends lost 2 bases at V and 6 bases at J; junction bases unmatched: 1. CDR3 nucleotides: TGTGCCAGCAGCCAAACTAGCGGGGGGGCCAATGAGCAGTTCTTC. It encodes CASSQTSGGANEQFF.

This sequence joins TRBV4-2 and TRBJ1-2; TRBD1 might be the D (6 bases). V was pared by 3 bases and J by 2 bases, with 13 bases between. The CDR3 contains 15 residues. Germline CDR1 reads LGHNA; CDR2 reads YNFKEQ. This chain's CDR3 is CASSQVTGTNYGYTF. CDR3 sequence (DNA): TGTGCCAGCAGCCAGGTAACAGGGACGAACTATGGCTACACCTTC.

The chain combines TRBV7-9 with TRBJ1-2, with D tentatively TRBD1 (6 bases). CDR3 size: 15 residues. The V and J ends lost 1 base and 2 bases respectively, with 11 bases between them. The germline V gene encodes CDR1 SEHNR and CDR2 FQNEAQ (reference sequence). The CDR3 bases are TGTGCCAGCAGCTTAGGTCTGACAGGCAACTATGGCTACACCTTC. Its protein is CASSLGLTGNYGYTF.

The chain is built from TRBV29-1 and TRBJ2-1; TRBD1 agrees at 7 bases. Germline CDR1 SQVTM, CDR2 ANQGSEA. This CDR3 contains 11 residues. V lost 4 bases to trimming and J lost 14 bases; unmatched junction nucleotides: 8. CDR3 residues: CSVVQGGAKFF. CDR3 in DNA: TGCAGCGTTGTTCAAGGGGGCGCCAAGTTCTTC.

This rearrangement joins TRBV4-1 to TRBJ2-3, with 12 nucleotides matching TRBD2. Losses at the gene ends were 3 bases for V and 6 bases for J; bases not matched to a gene: 13. Germline V gene lookup returns CDR1 MGHRA and CDR2 YSYEKL. The CDR3 has 18 amino acids. CDR3 sequence: CASSQIVGLAGGSDTQYF. CDR3 nucleotides: TGCGCCAGCAGCCAGATCGTGGGGCTAGCGGGGGGGTCGGATACGCAGTATTTT.

The CDR3 is CASSPTIVYHTEAFF. The CDR3 DNA follows: TGCGCCAGCAGCCCCACTATCGTCTATCACACTGAAGCTTTCTTT. The genes are TRBV4-1 and TRBJ1-1; D remains ambiguous. Germline loops: CDR1 MGHRA, CDR2 YSYEKL. The CDR3 extends over 15 amino acids. Trimming took off 4 bases at V and 3 bases at J, with 15 bases between the two ends.

The gene calls are TRBV19 and TRBJ1-5, with TRBD1 matching 9 bases. CDR3 length: 13 amino acids. CDR1 LNHDA and CDR2 SQIVND come from the germline V gene (reference sequence). J gave up 4 bases and V 8 bases, and 3 bases lay outside the gene matches. The DNA for the CDR3 is TGTGCCAGTTCGGACAGGGGAAATCAGCCCCAGCATTTT. Translated, it gives CASSDRGNQPQHF. Based on the CDR3 plus reference TRBV19 and TRBJ1-5, the full variable domain is DGGITQSPKYLFRKEGQNVTLSCEQNLNHDAMYWYRQDPGQGLRLIYYSQIVNDFQKGDIAEGYSVSREKKESFPLTVTSAQKNPTAFYLCASSDRGNQPQHFGDGTRLSIL.

The J gene is TRBJ2-2, the V gene TRBV5-4; possible D gene TRBD1, 5 bases. Trimming stripped 0 bases from V and 0 bases from J, with 6 bases between. The CDR3 sequence is 15 residues long. CDR1 and CDR2 from the germline V gene are SGHNT and YYREEE (reference sequence). DNA of the CDR3: TGTGCCAGCAGCTTGGGGGGCGCGAACACCGGGGAGCTGTTTTTT. It translates to CASSLGGANTGELFF.

Notes on this clone: An end of the junction differs from the germline gene, which may be a read error. V usage is TRBV2 and J usage is TRBJ1-1; possibly TRBD1 for D (5 bases). This CDR3 is 15 amino acids long. The germline V gene encodes CDR1 SNHLY and CDR2 FYNNEI. CDR3 sequence: CASSEARTSLAMGIF. In DNA form, the CDR3 reads TGTGCCAGCAGTGAAGCTCGGACATCGCTCGCCATGGGTATCTTT.

The chain carries TRBV7-9 and TRBJ2-3; 13 bases align to TRBD2. Germline assignment: CDR1 SEHNR and CDR2 FQNEAQ (reference sequence). Germline trimming cut 5 bases from V and 3 bases from J; bases unmatched to any gene: 8. This CDR3 comprises 17 residues. The CDR3 reads CASSRTSGRARTDTQYF. CDR3 nucleotide sequence: TGTGCCAGCAGCCGAACTAGCGGGAGGGCCCGGACAGATACGCAGTATTTT.

The rearrangement joins TRBV19 to TRBJ2-3; 7 positions match TRBD2. After removal of 5 bases from V and 2 bases from J, the junction contained 10 bases not matched to a gene. The CDR3 covers 16 residues. Germline CDR1 is LNHDA and CDR2 is SQIVND (reference sequence). Written as DNA, the CDR3 is TGTGCCAGTAGTTCCCGGACTAGAGGGGTCACAGATACGCAGTATTTT. As protein: CASSSRTRGVTDTQYF.

The V gene is TRBV9, the J gene TRBJ2-7, with TRBD1 as a possible D gene (5 bases). Germline values: CDR1 SGDLS, CDR2 YYNGEE. The CDR3 totals 13 residues. Trimming pared 3 bases from V and 6 bases from J, leaving 13 bases between. Here the CDR3 DNA reads TGTGCCAGCAGCGACGACACAAGGGGCGAGCAGTACTTC. Its protein product is CASSDDTRGEQYF.

The genes are TRBV6-5 and TRBJ1-5; D call uncertain. The CDR3 consists of 14 residues. The germline CDR1 and CDR2 sequences are MNHEY and SVGAGI. Trimming took off 6 bases at V and 0 bases at J, with 9 bases between the two ends. CDR3 region: CASSPRHSNQPQHF. CDR3 nucleotide sequence: TGTGCCAGCAGCCCGCGTCATAGCAATCAGCCCCAGCATTTT.

This chain uses TRBV2 with TRBJ1-2, with a weak D call TRBD1 (5 bases). The CDR3 runs to 13 residues. Trimming left V 2 bases short and J 4 bases short, with 8 bases between. Germline V CDR1 and CDR2: SNHLY, FYNNEI. The chain's CDR3 is CASSEQGSYGYTF. The CDR3, as DNA: TGTGCCAGCAGTGAACAGGGTAGCTATGGCTACACCTTC.